The 10 T cell receptor beta chains given below trace back to one sample, sequenced in a study of cytomegalovirus exposure and HLA in healthy donors. A multiplex PCR was run with 60 Vbeta primers and 13 Jbeta primers. The assay was immunoSEQ multiplex PCR, and TCRdb's table has in-frame clones only and misses some. The data show about 92,000 clones, about 85% seen once. Material: PBMCs. The receptors here all came from a girl aged 2 to 10 in good health and CMV-seropositive.

The chain links TRBV29-1 to TRBJ2-1, with TRBD1 matching over 9 bases. There are 12 residues in the CDR3. V was clipped by 6 bases and J by 4 bases; unmatched bases: 1. Per the germline V gene, CDR1 is SQVTM and CDR2 is ANQGSEA. The CDR3 region has the DNA TGCAGCGTCGACAGGGGGTACAATGAGCAGTTCTTC. Encoded protein: CSVDRGYNEQFF.

CDR3 sequence: CASSVNRQPDRPRFEPQHF. The CDR3 coding sequence is TGTGCCAGCAGCGTAAATAGACAACCGGACAGACCTCGATTTGAGCCCCAGCATTTT. J is TRBJ1-5 and V is TRBV9; possibly TRBD1 for D (6 bases). Germline CDR1 SGDLS, CDR2 YYNGEE. Trimming cost V 1 base and J 8 bases, with 28 bases left between them. The CDR3 covers 19 residues. The whole variable domain, filled in from reference TRBV9 and TRBJ1-5, reads DSGVTQTPKHLITATGQRVTLRCSPRSGDLSVYWYQQSLDQGLQFLIQYYNGEERAKGNILERFSAQQFPDLHSELNLSSLELGDSALYFCASSVNRQPDRPRFEPQHFGDGTRLSIL.

The chain employs TRBV5-6 and TRBJ2-1, with TRBD2 as a possible D gene (6 bases). This CDR3 is 16 amino acids long. Germline lookup yields CDR1 SGHDT and CDR2 YYEEEE. Trimming took off 3 bases at V and 8 bases at J, with 21 bases between the two ends. CDR3 nucleotides: TGTGCCAGCAGCTCGGGGCGGCGGGATGATTTGGATGAGCAGTTCTTC. Amino acid sequence: CASSSGRRDDLDEQFF. The full variable domain, completed using reference TRBV5-6 and TRBJ2-1, is DAGVTQSPTHLIKTRGQQVTLRCSPKSGHDTVSWYQQALGQGPQFIFQYYEEEERQRGNFPDRFSGHQFPNYSSELNVNALLLGDSALYLCASSSGRRDDLDEQFFGPGTRLTVL.

The chain combines TRBV30 with TRBJ1-5, with 8 bases that match TRBD1. This CDR3 has 13 amino acids. Looked up from germline, CDR1 is GTSNPN and CDR2 is SVGIG (reference sequence). V shed 1 base and J 4 bases; nucleotides not matched to a gene: 0. CDR3 amino acids: CAWSDRGNQPQHF. The CDR3 region has the DNA TGTGCCTGGAGTGACAGGGGGAATCAGCCCCAGCATTTT.

The V call is TRBV16, the J call TRBJ2-7, with TRBD2 matching 10 bases. The V and J ends lost 4 bases and 4 bases, in that order; junction bases with no gene match: 13. Germline CDR1 reads KGHSY; CDR2 reads FQNENV. This CDR3 is 17 amino acids long. CDR3 sequence (DNA): TGTGCCAGCAGCCGCCGTGCGGGGCTAGCGGGAGTATACGAGCAGTACTTC. Encoded protein: CASSRRAGLAGVYEQYF.

This clone was observed once. The chain links TRBV18 to TRBJ1-1; D remains ambiguous. There are 13 residues in the CDR3. Germline V lookup: CDR1 KGHSH, CDR2 LQKENI. The V end was cut by 2 bases, the J end by 3 bases, with 7 bases between. CDR3 in DNA: TGTGCCAGCTCACCAAGGAGAGACACTGAAGCTTTCTTT. It translates to CASSPRRDTEAFF.

The chain is built from TRBV5-6 and TRBJ2-2, with 7 bases fitting TRBD1. J was trimmed by 3 bases and V by 4 bases; bases with no gene match: 3. Germline CDR1 reads SGHDT; CDR2 reads YYEEEE. This CDR3 spans 14 amino acids. The CDR3 DNA sequence: TGTGCCAGCAGCCGTACAGGGGACACCGGGGAGCTGTTTTTT. This sequence encodes CASSRTGDTGELFF.

V and J are TRBV5-1 and TRBJ2-7, with D maybe TRBD1 (5 bases). The CDR3 consists of 13 residues. CDR1 is SGHRS and CDR2 is YFSETQ in the germline V gene. With 4 bases removed from V and 5 bases from J, the gap between germline ends came to 13 bases. The CDR3 coding sequence is TGCGCCAGCAGCCAACGGCCCAGGGACGAGCAGTACTTC. Amino acid sequence: CASSQRPRDEQYF.

CDR3 sequence (DNA): TGTGCCAGCATCCTGGGACAGGGTCGCTACACCTTC. Amino acid sequence: CASILGQGRYTF. The chain employs TRBV6-6 and TRBJ1-2, with TRBD1 matching over 9 bases. CDR1 is MNHNY and CDR2 is SVGAGI in the germline V gene (reference sequence). V dropped 7 bases and J dropped 9; count of bases not matched to a gene: 6. The CDR3 totals 12 residues.

The rearrangement uses TRBV20-1 and TRBJ1-1, with no clear D. V was trimmed by 0 bases and J by 3 bases, leaving 2 bases between them. The CDR3 consists of 11 residues. Germline V gene lookup returns CDR1 DFQATT and CDR2 SNEGSKA (reference sequence). The CDR3, as DNA: TGCAGTGCTAGAGACGACACTGAAGCTTTCTTT. It translates to CSARDDTEAFF.